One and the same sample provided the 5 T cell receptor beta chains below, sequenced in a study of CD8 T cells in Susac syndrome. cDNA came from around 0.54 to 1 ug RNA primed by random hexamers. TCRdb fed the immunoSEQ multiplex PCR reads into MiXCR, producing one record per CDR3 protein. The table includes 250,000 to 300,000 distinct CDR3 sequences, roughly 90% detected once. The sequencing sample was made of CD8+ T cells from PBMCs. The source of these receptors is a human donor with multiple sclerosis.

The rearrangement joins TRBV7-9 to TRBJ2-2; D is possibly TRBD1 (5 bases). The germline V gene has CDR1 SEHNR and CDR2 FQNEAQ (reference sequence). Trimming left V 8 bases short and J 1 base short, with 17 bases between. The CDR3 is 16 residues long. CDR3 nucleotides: TGTGCCAGCGCCCAACAGGAGCCTCTGAACACCGGGGAGCTGTTTTTT. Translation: CASAQQEPLNTGELFF. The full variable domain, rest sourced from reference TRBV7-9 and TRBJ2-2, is DTGVSQNPRHKITKRGQNVTFRCDPISEHNRLYWYRQTLGQGPEFLTYFQNEAQLEKSRLLSDRFSAERPKGSFSTLEIQRTEQGDSAMYLCASAQQEPLNTGELFFGEGSRLTVL.

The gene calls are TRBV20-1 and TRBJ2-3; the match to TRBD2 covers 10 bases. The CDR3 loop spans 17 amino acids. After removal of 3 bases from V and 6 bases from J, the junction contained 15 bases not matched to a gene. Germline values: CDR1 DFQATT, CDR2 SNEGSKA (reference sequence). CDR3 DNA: TGCAGTGCTAGTAATCGTTTTGGACTAGCGGACGTTGATACGCAGTATTTT. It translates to CSASNRFGLADVDTQYF.

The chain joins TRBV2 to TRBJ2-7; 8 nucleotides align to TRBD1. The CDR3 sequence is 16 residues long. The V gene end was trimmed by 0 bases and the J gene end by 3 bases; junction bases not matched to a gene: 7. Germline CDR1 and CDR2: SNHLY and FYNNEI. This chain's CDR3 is CASSEAHQTGDYEQYF. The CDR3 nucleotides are TGTGCCAGCAGTGAAGCCCACCAGACAGGGGACTACGAGCAGTACTTC. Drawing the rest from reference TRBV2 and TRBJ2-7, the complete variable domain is EPEVTQTPSHQVTQMGQEVILRCVPISNHLYFYWYRQILGQKVEFLVSFYNNEISEKSEIFDDQFSVERPDGSNFTLKIRSTKLEDSAMYFCASSEAHQTGDYEQYFGPGTRLTVT.

CDR3 region: CASSHTTGENSPLHF. CDR3 coding DNA: TGTGCCAGCAGCCATACCACAGGGGAGAATTCACCCCTCCACTTT. V and J are TRBV6-1 and TRBJ1-6; 7 bases fit TRBD1. J gave up 7 bases and V 6 bases, and 9 bases lay outside the gene matches. This CDR3 comprises 15 residues. Germline loops: CDR1 MNHNS, CDR2 SASEGT.

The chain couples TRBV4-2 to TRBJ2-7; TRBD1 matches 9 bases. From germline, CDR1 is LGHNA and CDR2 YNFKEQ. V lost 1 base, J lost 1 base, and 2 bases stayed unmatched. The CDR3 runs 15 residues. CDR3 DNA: TGTGCCAGCAGCCAAGTGACAGGGGGATCCTACGAGCAGTACTTC. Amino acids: CASSQVTGGSYEQYF.